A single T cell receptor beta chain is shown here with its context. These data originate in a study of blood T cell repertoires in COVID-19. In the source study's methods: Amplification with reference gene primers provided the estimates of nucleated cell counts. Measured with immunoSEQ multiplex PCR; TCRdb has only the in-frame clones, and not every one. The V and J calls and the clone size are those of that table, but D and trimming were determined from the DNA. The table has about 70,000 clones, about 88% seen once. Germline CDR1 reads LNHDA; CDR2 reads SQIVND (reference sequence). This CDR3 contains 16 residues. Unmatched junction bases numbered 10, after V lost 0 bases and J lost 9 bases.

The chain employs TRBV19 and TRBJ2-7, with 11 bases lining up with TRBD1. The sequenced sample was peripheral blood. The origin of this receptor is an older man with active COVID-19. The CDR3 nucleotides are TGTGCCAGTAGTATAGAAAGCGGGACAGGGGGTTTTGGGCAGTACTTC. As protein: CASSIESGTGGFGQYF.